One TCR beta chain is described in this entry. TCRdb's copy holds only in-frame clones and misses some; the assay was immunoSEQ multiplex PCR. The profile shows fewer than 120,000 clones, around nine tenths of them singletons. This sample stems from a study of OX40 agonist ivuxolimab in advanced cancers. At cycle 4 day 1, cycle 7 day 1, and baseline, blood was sampled. The CDR3 has 14 residues. The V and J ends lost 4 bases and 3 bases, in that order; junction bases with no gene match: 6. Germline V gives CDR1 SGHAT, CDR2 FQNNGV. The starting material was CD4+ or CD8+ T cells sorted from blood, obtained in a trial of the OX40 agonist ivuxolimab. The J gene is TRBJ2-7, the V gene TRBV11-2; 7 bases fit TRBD1. This receptor was obtained from an adult with an advanced solid tumor such as melanoma, head and neck, liver or kidney cancer. DNA of the CDR3: TGTGCCAGCAGCTACCGGGACAGAAACTACGAGCAGTACTTC. Its protein is CASSYRDRNYEQYF.